This paragraph reports one T cell receptor beta chain. The data are from a study of shared clonotypes between healthy human individuals. Sequenced by immunoSEQ multiplex PCR; TCRdb stores in-frame clones only, minus some. The sample contains fewer than 3 million clones, approximately 90% of which appear only once. This CDR3 is 14 amino acids long. The germline V and J ends were trimmed by 0 bases and 4 bases, with 10 bases remaining between them. CDR1 and CDR2 (germline): SGHTS, YDEGEE. The sequence derives from a man aged 18-30 years in good health. Some clones in this sample may be carry-over from other donors' samples. This chain joins TRBV5-8 and TRBJ1-1; the D is unclear. Sequenced sample: naive CD4+ T cells from PBMCs. Subset described: CD45RA+ positively selected. Here the CDR3 reads CASSLGGGATEAFF. The CDR3 coding sequence is TGTGCCAGCAGCTTGGGCGGAGGAGCCACTGAAGCTTTCTTT. Based on the CDR3 plus reference TRBV5-8 and TRBJ1-1, the full variable domain is EAGVTQSPTHLIKTRGQQATLRCSPISGHTSVYWYQQALGLGLQFLLWYDEGEERNRGNFPPRFSGRQFPNYSSELNVNALELEDSALYLCASSLGGGATEAFFGQGTRLTVV.